Following are 30 T cell receptor beta chains from one sample sequenced in a study of monozygotic twins with inflammatory bowel disease. TCRdb reanalyzed the 5' RACE reads and collapses them to one entry per CDR3 protein, without DNA. This sample's table has some 89,000 distinct CDR3 sequences. What was sequenced was blood. Source of these receptors: a human donor with ulcerative colitis or Crohn's disease, or a healthy co-twin of an affected twin (not recorded which).

The chain is built from TRBV18 and TRBJ2-3; TCRdb proposes TRBD1, but this gene call is untestable without DNA. The CDR3 sequence is 17 residues long. Germline V gene lookup returns CDR1 KGHSH and CDR2 LQKENI. CDR3: CASSLSWTGGSADTQYF. Combining the CDR3 with reference TRBV18 and TRBJ2-3 gives the whole variable domain NAGVMQNPRHLVRRRGQEARLRCSPMKGHSHVYWYRQLPEEGLKFMVYLQKENIIDESGMPKERFSAEFPKEGPSILRIQQVVRGDSAAYFCASSLSWTGGSADTQYFGPGTRLTVL.

This chain joins TRBV12-3 or TRBV12-4 and TRBJ1-1; the TCRdb D gene call, TRBD1, has no DNA to confirm it. The CDR3 covers 14 residues. The CDR3 sequence is CASSLLRGSTEAFF.

The chain employs TRBV6-1 and TRBJ2-6; TCRdb picks TRBD1, but there is no DNA to check that call. This CDR3 region has 16 residues. The germline gives CDR1 MNHNS, CDR2 SASEGT. The CDR3 is CASSGTVGTGANVLTF.

The J gene is TRBJ1-2, the V gene TRBV11-1; TCRdb's assignment of TRBD1 cannot be checked, as there is no DNA. The CDR3 extends over 20 amino acids. Germline V gene lookup returns CDR1 SGHAT and CDR2 FQDESV (reference sequence). CDR3 sequence reads: CASSLVLYRHRVHPHAGYTF.

The rearrangement links TRBV6-5 to TRBJ2-5. The CDR3 contains 15 residues. Germline CDR1 reads MNHEY; CDR2 reads SVGAGI. The CDR3 is CASSYSFAAQETQYF.

The chain couples TRBV6-5 to TRBJ1-2. The CDR3 is 16 residues long. Germline V gene sequence: CDR1 MNHEY, CDR2 SVGAGI. This CDR3 reads CASSYSRQLRTYGYTF.

The V call is TRBV3-1, the J call TRBJ1-2; without DNA, the TCRdb call of TRBD1 cannot be checked. CDR3 length equals 14 residues. The V gene's germline CDR1 is LGHDT and CDR2 YNNKEL (reference sequence). The CDR3 spells CASSQGRQGYGYTF.

V is TRBV4-2 and J is TRBJ2-7; TCRdb selects TRBD1, and the lack of DNA leaves this call unchecked. Germline CDR1 is LGHNA and CDR2 is YNFKEQ. The CDR3 runs 14 residues. The CDR3 reads CASSQGTGGDEQYF.

The J gene is TRBJ1-5, the V gene TRBV10-3. The CDR3 is made up of 14 amino acids. The V gene's germline CDR1 is ENHRY and CDR2 SYGVKD. This chain's CDR3 is CAISEASVRQPQHF.

The chain carries TRBV12-3 or TRBV12-4 and TRBJ2-7; the TRBD1 assignment by TCRdb is unverifiable without DNA. The CDR3 extends over 14 amino acids. The CDR3 protein is CASSLRGPSYEQYF.

The chain joins TRBV6-1 to TRBJ2-1; no DNA is available, so the TRBD2 call from TCRdb remains unchecked. Germline lookup yields CDR1 MNHNS and CDR2 SASEGT. This CDR3 has 15 amino acids. The CDR3 here is CASRLSGQPNNEQFF.

The chain couples TRBV27 to TRBJ1-1. CDR1 is MNHEY and CDR2 is SMNVEV in the germline V gene (reference sequence). The CDR3 spans 13 residues. The CDR3 sequence is CASSVELNTEAFF.

The chain is built from TRBV12-3 or TRBV12-4 and TRBJ2-2; TCRdb picks TRBD1, but there is no DNA to check that call. The CDR3 spans 14 residues. CDR3 in amino acids: CASSSIGGTGELFF.

CDR3 in amino acids: CSVTGTSNEQFF. V gene TRBV20-1 combines with J gene TRBJ2-1; TCRdb's assignment of TRBD1 cannot be checked, as there is no DNA. Germline V gives CDR1 DFQATT, CDR2 SNEGSKA (reference sequence). The CDR3 runs to 12 residues.

The V and J genes are TRBV9 and TRBJ2-1; TCRdb indicates TRBD2, and absent DNA this call remains unverified. The germline CDR1 and CDR2 sequences are SGDLS and YYNGEE. This CDR3 spans 18 amino acids. The CDR3 spells CASSVESPASSSYNEQFF. The variable domain in full, with the rest retrieved from reference TRBV9 and TRBJ2-1, is DSGVTQTPKHLITATGQRVTLRCSPRSGDLSVYWYQQSLDQGLQFLIQYYNGEERAKGNILERFSAQQFPDLHSELNLSSLELGDSALYFCASSVESPASSSYNEQFFGPGTRLTVL.

V is TRBV4-2 and J is TRBJ2-7; the D call of TRBD1 rests on TCRdb alone, since no DNA is present to check it. Germline CDR1 reads LGHNA; CDR2 reads YNFKEQ. CDR3 length equals 14 residues. The CDR3 loop reads CASSQPPDSYEQYF.

The chain employs TRBV25-1 and TRBJ2-5; TCRdb proposes TRBD1, but this gene call is untestable without DNA. Looked up from germline, CDR1 is MGHDK and CDR2 is SYGVNS. The CDR3 extends over 15 amino acids. The CDR3 spells CASSHPQGPQETQYF.

V is TRBV4-2 and J is TRBJ1-2. Germline V gene data show CDR1 as LGHNA and CDR2 as YNFKEQ. The CDR3 is 13 amino acids. CDR3 sequence: CASSPDSVYGYTF.

This sequence joins TRBV5-1 and TRBJ2-3; TCRdb outputs TRBD1, but without DNA this stays unchecked. Germline values: CDR1 SGHRS, CDR2 YFSETQ. The CDR3 contains 16 residues. This chain's CDR3 is CASSPGQGLGTDTQYF.

The chain joins TRBV25-1 to TRBJ1-5. The CDR3 has 14 amino acids. In germline, CDR1 is MGHDK, CDR2 SYGVNS. The CDR3 protein is CASSEWEGNQPQHF.

V gene TRBV5-4 combines with J gene TRBJ1-1. The CDR3 consists of 13 residues. Germline V gene data show CDR1 as SGHNT and CDR2 as YYREEE (reference sequence). CDR3 in amino acids: CASSLGTERKAFF.

V usage is TRBV4-2 and J usage is TRBJ2-7. The CDR3 is 13 residues long. In germline, CDR1 is LGHNA, CDR2 YNFKEQ. CDR3 amino acids: CASSQSISYEQYF.

The J gene is TRBJ1-4, the V gene TRBV6-1; TCRdb picks TRBD1, but there is no DNA to check that call. The CDR3 is 15 residues long. Germline assignment: CDR1 MNHNS and CDR2 SASEGT. The CDR3 reads CASSPLGSVNEKLFF.

The rearrangement links TRBV7-7 to TRBJ2-3. CDR3 length equals 14 residues. In germline, CDR1 is SSHAT, CDR2 FNYEAQ (reference sequence). CDR3 sequence reads: CASSLGQGPDTQYF. The variable domain in full, with the rest retrieved from reference TRBV7-7 and TRBJ2-3, is GAGVSQSPRYKVTKRGQDVTLRCDPISSHATLYWYQQALGQGPEFLTYFNYEAQPDKSGLPSDRFSAERPEGSISTLTIQRTEQRDSAMYRCASSLGQGPDTQYFGPGTRLTVL.

This chain uses TRBV20-1 with TRBJ2-5; TCRdb's D call, TRBD1, is unchecked because there is no DNA. CDR3 length: 16 amino acids. Germline assignment: CDR1 DFQATT and CDR2 SNEGSKA (reference sequence). This chain's CDR3 is CSARADRGKMAGTQYF.

The rearrangement links TRBV5-1 to TRBJ2-3. This CDR3 contains 14 residues. Germline V gives CDR1 SGHRS, CDR2 YFSETQ. CDR3 region: CASSLVLATDTQYF.

This sequence joins TRBV7-9 and TRBJ1-5. Germline V gene lookup returns CDR1 SEHNR and CDR2 FQNEAQ (reference sequence). This CDR3 is built from 13 residues. The CDR3 reads CASSSLVGQPQHF.

The chain uses TRBV12-3 or TRBV12-4 and TRBJ1-4; as DNA is missing, the TRBD1 call by TCRdb cannot be tested. This CDR3 is built from 14 residues. The CDR3 loop is CASSVGGVGEKLFF.

This chain joins TRBV6-1 and TRBJ1-2; the TCRdb call, TRBD1, lacks DNA for checking. The CDR3 spans 17 residues. Germline values: CDR1 MNHNS, CDR2 SASEGT. CDR3 sequence: CASSFGVGLPGTYGYTF.

This chain links TRBV18 with TRBJ1-5; TCRdb proposes TRBD1, but this gene call is untestable without DNA. There are 15 residues in the CDR3. Germline V gene lookup returns CDR1 KGHSH and CDR2 LQKENI. CDR3 protein: CASSPRAGVDQPQHF.